This entry lists 3 T cell receptor beta chains sequenced from one sample in a study of CD8+ T cells in alopecia areata. As the sequencing template, cDNA was produced by extracting RNA and reverse transcribing it. Libraries were prepared by immunoSEQ multiplex PCR; TCRdb keeps only in-frame clonotypes and omits some of them. The data contain 130,000 to 150,000 clones, around 62% of them seen just once; the ten biggest clones take up 36%. The sequenced sample consisted of CD8+ T cells sorted from blood. These receptors were collected from a human donor in good health.

V and J are TRBV29-1 and TRBJ1-2; D ambiguous. The CDR3 sequence is 12 residues long. V was clipped by 0 bases and J by 4 bases, with 6 bases between them. Germline loops: CDR1 SQVTM, CDR2 ANQGSEA. CDR3 region: CSVEDPVYGYTF. CDR3 DNA: TGCAGCGTTGAAGATCCGGTCTATGGCTACACCTTC.

The chain employs TRBV7-8 and TRBJ1-1; tentative D call: TRBD1 (5 bases). Trimming cost V 0 bases and J 5 bases, with 10 bases left between them. This CDR3 region has 14 residues. CDR1 and CDR2 from the germline V gene are SGHVS and FQNEAQ. The CDR3 DNA reads TGTGCCAGCAGCTTAGCAGGGGTAGGGACTGAAGCTTTCTTT. Its translation is CASSLAGVGTEAFF.

This chain uses TRBV7-6 with TRBJ2-7, with 14 bases lining up with TRBD2. V trimming: 5 bases; J trimming: 4 bases; junction bases outside the gene matches: 7. Germline lookup yields CDR1 SGHVS and CDR2 FNYEAQ. The CDR3 sequence is 16 residues long. DNA for the CDR3: TGTGCCAGCAGCCCCTGGACTAGCGGGAGGCCGTACGAGCAGTACTTC. Its protein is CASSPWTSGRPYEQYF.